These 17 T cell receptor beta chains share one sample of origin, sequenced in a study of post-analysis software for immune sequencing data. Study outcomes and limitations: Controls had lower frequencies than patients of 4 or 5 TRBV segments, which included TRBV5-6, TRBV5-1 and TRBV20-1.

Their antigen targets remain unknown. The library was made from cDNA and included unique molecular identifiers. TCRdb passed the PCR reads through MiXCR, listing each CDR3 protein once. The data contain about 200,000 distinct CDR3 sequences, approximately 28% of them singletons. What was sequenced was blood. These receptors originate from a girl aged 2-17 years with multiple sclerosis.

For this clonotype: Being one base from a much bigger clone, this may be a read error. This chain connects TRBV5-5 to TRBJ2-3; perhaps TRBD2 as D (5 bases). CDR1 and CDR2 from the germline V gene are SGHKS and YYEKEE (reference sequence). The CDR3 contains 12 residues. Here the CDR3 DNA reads TGTGCCAGGAGCTTTAGCGCAGATACGCAGTATTTT. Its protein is CARSFSADTQYF.

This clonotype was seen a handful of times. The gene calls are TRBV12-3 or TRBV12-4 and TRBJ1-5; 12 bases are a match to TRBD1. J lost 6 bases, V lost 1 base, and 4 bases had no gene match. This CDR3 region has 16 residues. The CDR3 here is CASSLGGQGARQPQHF. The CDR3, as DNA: TGTGCCAGCAGTTTAGGGGGACAGGGGGCGCGTCAGCCCCAGCATTTT.

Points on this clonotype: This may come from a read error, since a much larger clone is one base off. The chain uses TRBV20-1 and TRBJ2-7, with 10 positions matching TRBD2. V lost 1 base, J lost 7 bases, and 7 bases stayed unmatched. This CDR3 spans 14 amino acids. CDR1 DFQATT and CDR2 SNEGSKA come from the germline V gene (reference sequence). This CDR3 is CSARAGTSVNEQYF. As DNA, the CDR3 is TGCAGTGCTAGAGCCGGGACTAGCGTCAATGAGCAGTACTTC.

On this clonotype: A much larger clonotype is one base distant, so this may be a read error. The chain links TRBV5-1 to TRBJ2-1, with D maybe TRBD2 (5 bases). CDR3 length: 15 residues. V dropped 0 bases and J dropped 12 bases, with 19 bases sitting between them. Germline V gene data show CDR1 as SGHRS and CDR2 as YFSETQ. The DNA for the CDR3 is TGCGCCAGCAGCTTGGATCGCCTAGCTCGAGGAGGGCAGTTCTTC. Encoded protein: CASSLDRLARGGQFF.

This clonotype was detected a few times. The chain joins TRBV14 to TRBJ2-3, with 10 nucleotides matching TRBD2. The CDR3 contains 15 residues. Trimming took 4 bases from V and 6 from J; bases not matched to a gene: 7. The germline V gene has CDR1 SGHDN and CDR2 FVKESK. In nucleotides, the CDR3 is TGTGCCAGCAGCCGGGATAGCGGGAGGTTCGATACGCAGTATTTT. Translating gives CASSRDSGRFDTQYF.

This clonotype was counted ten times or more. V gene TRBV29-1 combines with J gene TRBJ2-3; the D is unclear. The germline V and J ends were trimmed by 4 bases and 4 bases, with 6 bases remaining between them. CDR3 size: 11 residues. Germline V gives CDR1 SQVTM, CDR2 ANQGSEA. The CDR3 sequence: CSVVAPDTQYF. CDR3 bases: TGCAGCGTTGTAGCCCCAGATACGCAGTATTTT.

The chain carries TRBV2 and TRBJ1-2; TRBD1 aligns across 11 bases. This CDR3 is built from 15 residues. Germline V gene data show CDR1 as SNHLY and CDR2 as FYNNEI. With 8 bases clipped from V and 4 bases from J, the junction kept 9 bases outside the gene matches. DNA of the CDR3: TGTGCCAGCCTAGGACAGGGGGCTTCGGTCTATGGCTACACCTTC. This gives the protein CASLGQGASVYGYTF.

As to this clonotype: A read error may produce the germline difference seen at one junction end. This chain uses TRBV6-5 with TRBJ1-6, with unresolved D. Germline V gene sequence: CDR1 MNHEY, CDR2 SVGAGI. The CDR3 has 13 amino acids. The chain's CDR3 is CATSAAANSPPHF. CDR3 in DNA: TGTGCCACCTCGGCAGCGGCGAATTCACCCCCCCACTTT.

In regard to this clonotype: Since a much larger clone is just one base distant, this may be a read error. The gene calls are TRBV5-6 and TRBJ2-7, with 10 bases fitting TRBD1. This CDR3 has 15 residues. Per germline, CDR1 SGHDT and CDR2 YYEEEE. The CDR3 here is CVSSRRVTGGGEQYF. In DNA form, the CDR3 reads TGTGTCAGCAGCCGACGAGTGACAGGGGGCGGGGAGCAGTACTTC.

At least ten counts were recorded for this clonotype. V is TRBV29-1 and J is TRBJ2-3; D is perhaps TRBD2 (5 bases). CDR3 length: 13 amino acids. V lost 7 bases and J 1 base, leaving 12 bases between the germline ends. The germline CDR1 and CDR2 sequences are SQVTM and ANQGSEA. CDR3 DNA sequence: TGCAGCGCTCTTCCCGGGGGCACAGATACGCAGTATTTT. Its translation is CSALPGGTDTQYF.

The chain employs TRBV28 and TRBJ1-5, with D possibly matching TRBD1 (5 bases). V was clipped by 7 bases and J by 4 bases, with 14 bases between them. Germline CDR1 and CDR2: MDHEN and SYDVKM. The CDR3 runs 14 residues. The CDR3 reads CASTIGGTNQPQHF. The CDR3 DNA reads TGTGCCAGCACCATTGGGGGGACTAATCAGCCCCAGCATTTT.

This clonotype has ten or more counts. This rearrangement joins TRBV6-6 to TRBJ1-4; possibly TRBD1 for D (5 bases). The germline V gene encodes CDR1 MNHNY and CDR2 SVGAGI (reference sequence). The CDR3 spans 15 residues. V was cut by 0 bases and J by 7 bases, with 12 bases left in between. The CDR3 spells CASSYSGERGEKLFF. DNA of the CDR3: TGTGCCAGCAGTTACTCGGGGGAACGTGGTGAAAAACTGTTTTTT.

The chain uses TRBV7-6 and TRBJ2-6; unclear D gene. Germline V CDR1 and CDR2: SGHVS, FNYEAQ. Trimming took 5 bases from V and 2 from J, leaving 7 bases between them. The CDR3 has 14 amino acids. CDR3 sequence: CASSPRTGANVLTF. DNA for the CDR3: TGTGCCAGCAGCCCGCGAACTGGGGCCAACGTCCTGACTTTC.

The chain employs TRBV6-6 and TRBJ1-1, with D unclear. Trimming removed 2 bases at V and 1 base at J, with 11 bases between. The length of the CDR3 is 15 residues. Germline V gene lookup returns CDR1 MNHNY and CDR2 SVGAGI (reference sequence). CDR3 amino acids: CASSYPTIGNTEAFF. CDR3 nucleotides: TGTGCCAGCAGTTACCCAACGATAGGGAACACTGAAGCTTTCTTT.

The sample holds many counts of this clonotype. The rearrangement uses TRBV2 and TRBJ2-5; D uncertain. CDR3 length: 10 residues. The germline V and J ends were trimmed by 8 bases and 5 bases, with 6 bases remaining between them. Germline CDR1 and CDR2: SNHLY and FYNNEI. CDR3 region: CASRVETQYF. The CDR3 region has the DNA TGTGCCAGCCGGGTGGAGACCCAGTACTTC.

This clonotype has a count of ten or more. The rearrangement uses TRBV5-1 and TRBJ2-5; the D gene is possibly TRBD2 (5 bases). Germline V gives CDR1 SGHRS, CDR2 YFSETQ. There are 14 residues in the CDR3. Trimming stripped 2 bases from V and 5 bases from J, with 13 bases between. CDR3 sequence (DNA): TGCGCCAGCAGCTTTATCGAGGGTACGGAGACCCAGTACTTC. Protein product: CASSFIEGTETQYF.

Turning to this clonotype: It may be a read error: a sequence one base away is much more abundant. The CDR3, as DNA: TGCGCCAGCAGCTTTGGCCTAGCGGGAGTAGGCAATGAGCAGTACTTC. It translates to CASSFGLAGVGNEQYF. The chain recombines TRBV5-1 with TRBJ2-5, with 10 bases identical to TRBD2. V lost 2 bases and J lost 11; bases outside the gene matches: 15. This CDR3 has 16 amino acids. Germline V gene lookup returns CDR1 SGHRS and CDR2 YFSETQ. Using reference TRBV5-1 and TRBJ2-5 for the parts outside the CDR3, the full variable domain is KAGVTQTPRYLIKTRGQQVTLSCSPISGHRSVSWYQQTPGQGLQFLFEYFSETQRNKGNFPGRFSGRQFSNSRSEMNVSTLELGDSALYLCASSFGLAGVGNEQYFGPGTRLLVL.